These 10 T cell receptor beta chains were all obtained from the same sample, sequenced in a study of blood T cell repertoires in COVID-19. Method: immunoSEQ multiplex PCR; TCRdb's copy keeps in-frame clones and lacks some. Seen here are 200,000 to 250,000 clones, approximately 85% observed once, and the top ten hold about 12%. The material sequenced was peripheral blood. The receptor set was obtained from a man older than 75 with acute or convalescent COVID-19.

The CDR3 nucleotides read TGTGCCAGTCGGGGGGCCGAAAAACTGTTTTTT. Protein sequence: CASRGAEKLFF. The chain couples TRBV19 to TRBJ1-4; D is perhaps TRBD1 (6 bases). Trimming stripped 8 bases from V and 8 bases from J, with 9 bases between. Germline V gene sequence: CDR1 LNHDA, CDR2 SQIVND (reference sequence). This CDR3 is 11 amino acids long.

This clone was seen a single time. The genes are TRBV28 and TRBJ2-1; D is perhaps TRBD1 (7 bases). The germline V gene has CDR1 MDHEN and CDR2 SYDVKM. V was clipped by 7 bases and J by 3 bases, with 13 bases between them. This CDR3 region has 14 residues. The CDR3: CASTRQGGYNEQFF. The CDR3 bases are TGTGCCAGCACTAGGCAGGGGGGCTACAATGAGCAGTTCTTC.

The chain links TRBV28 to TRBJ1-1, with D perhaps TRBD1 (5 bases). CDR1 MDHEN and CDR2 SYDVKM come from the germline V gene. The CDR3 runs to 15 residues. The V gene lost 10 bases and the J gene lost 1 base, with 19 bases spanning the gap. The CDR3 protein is CATIPQGEGNTEAFF. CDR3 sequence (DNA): TGTGCCACCATCCCCCAAGGGGAGGGGAACACTGAAGCTTTCTTT.

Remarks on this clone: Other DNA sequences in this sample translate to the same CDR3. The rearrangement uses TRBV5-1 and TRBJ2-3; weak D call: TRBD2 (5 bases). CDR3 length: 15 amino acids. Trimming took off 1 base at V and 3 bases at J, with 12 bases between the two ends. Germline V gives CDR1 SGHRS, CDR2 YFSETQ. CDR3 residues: CASSLSGGGTDTQYF. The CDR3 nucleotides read TGCGCCAGCAGCTTGAGCGGAGGAGGAACAGATACGCAGTATTTT.

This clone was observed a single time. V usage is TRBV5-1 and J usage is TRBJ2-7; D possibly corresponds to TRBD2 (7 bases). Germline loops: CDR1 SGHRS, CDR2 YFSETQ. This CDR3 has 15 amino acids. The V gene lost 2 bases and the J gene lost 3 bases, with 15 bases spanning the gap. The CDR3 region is CASSLGGGEIYEQYF. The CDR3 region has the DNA TGCGCCAGCAGCTTAGGCGGGGGCGAAATCTACGAGCAGTACTTC.

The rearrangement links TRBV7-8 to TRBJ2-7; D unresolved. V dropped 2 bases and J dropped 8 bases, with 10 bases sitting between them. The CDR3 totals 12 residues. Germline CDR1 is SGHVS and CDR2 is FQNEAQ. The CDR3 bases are TGTGCCAGCAGCTTACTGGCTCCCCAGCAGTACTTC. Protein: CASSLLAPQQYF. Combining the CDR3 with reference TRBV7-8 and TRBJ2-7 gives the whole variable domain GAGVSQSPRYKVAKRGQDVALRCDPISGHVSLFWYQQALGQGPEFLTYFQNEAQLDKSGLPSDRFFAERPEGSVSTLKIQRTQQEDSAVYLCASSLLAPQQYFGPGTRLTVT.

CDR3 loop: CASSFLSSSGGEENEQFF. DNA for the CDR3: TGCGCCAGCAGCTTCCTCAGTTCTAGCGGGGGGGAGGAAAATGAGCAGTTCTTC. The chain employs TRBV5-1 and TRBJ2-1; 12 positions agree with TRBD2. The germline V gene has CDR1 SGHRS and CDR2 YFSETQ. J lost 7 bases, V lost 2 bases, and 13 bases had no gene match. The CDR3 sequence is 18 residues long.

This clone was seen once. This CDR3 is CASSAADGGRETQYF. The CDR3 DNA is TGTGCCAGCAGCGCAGCGGACGGAGGGAGGGAGACCCAGTACTTC. The rearrangement joins TRBV3-1 (or the pseudogene TRBV3-2) to TRBJ2-5; the D gene is possibly TRBD2 (6 bases). V was shortened by 5 bases and J by 5 bases, with 18 bases between the two germline ends. Germline V CDR1 and CDR2: LGHDT, YNNKEL (reference sequence). The length of the CDR3 is 15 residues.

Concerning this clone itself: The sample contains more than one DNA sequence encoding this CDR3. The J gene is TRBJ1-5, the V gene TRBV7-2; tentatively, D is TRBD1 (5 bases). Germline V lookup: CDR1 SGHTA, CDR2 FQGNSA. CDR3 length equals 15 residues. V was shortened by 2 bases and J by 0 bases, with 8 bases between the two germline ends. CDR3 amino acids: CASSLQGNSNQPQHF. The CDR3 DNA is TGTGCCAGCAGCTTACAGGGTAATAGCAATCAGCCCCAGCATTTT.

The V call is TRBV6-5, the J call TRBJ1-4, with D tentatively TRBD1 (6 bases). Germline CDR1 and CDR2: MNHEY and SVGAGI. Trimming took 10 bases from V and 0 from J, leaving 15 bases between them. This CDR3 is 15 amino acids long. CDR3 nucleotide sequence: TGTGCCACGCACCTTGGGGGCGCAACTAATGAAAAACTGTTTTTT. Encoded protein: CATHLGGATNEKLFF.